The 7 T cell receptor beta chains in this list originate from one sample, sequenced in a study of T cells in Graves' hyperthyroidism and ophthalmopathy. Amplification of TCR beta CDR3 regions used RNA as the template. Carried out on the TCR CDR3, a first-round RT-PCR used the HTBI primer set. Using its own MiXCR run on the multiplex PCR reads, TCRdb lists one record per CDR3 protein. The sample records a few hundred thousand distinct CDR3 sequences, more than 45% being singletons. Sequencing input: peripheral blood or thyroid tissue (not recorded which). The receptors originated from a woman aged 18-35 years with Graves' hyperthyroidism.

The gene calls are TRBV6-4 and TRBJ1-2, with D unclear. V was shortened by 2 bases and J by 6 bases, with 10 bases between the two germline ends. Germline lookup yields CDR1 MRHNA and CDR2 SNTAGT. The CDR3 spans 13 residues. The CDR3 spells CASSDRMDDGYTF. CDR3 DNA: TGTGCCAGCAGTGACCGCATGGACGATGGCTACACCTTC.

In its sample, this clonotype was seen many times. This chain joins TRBV7-9 and TRBJ1-1, with D uncertain. V lost 5 bases to trimming and J lost 10 bases, with 11 bases between them. The CDR3 runs 11 residues. Germline CDR1 SEHNR, CDR2 FQNEAQ (reference sequence). The CDR3, as DNA: TGTGCCAGCAGCCCAGGTGCCTCAGCTTTCTTT. Its translation: CASSPGASAFF.

On this clonotype: Just one base apart from a much larger clone, this may be a read error. The chain employs TRBV25-1 and TRBJ1-2; D perhaps matches TRBD1 (5 bases). CDR1 is MGHDK, CDR2 SYGVNS, per germline. The length of the CDR3 is 16 residues. The V end lost 5 bases, the J end lost 7 bases, and 23 bases lay between the germline ends. This CDR3 reads CASSYYPPLGEGGYTF. In nucleotides, the CDR3 is TGTGCCAGCAGTTACTACCCACCCTTAGGGGAGGGTGGCTACACCTTC.

V usage is TRBV5-1 and J usage is TRBJ2-3; 14 positions match TRBD2. The CDR3 has 18 residues. The germline V gene encodes CDR1 SGHRS and CDR2 YFSETQ. V dropped 5 bases and J dropped 6; count of bases not matched to a gene: 14. Here the CDR3 reads CASRPGLAGGLAVDTQYF. CDR3 in DNA: TGCGCCAGCAGACCCGGACTAGCGGGAGGCCTTGCCGTGGATACGCAGTATTTT.

This clonotype was seen only a few times. The J gene is TRBJ2-3, the V gene TRBV20-1, with TRBD1 identical over 7 bases. The CDR3 has 16 residues. V was pared by 3 bases and J by 0 bases, with 9 bases of the junction left unmatched. Germline V CDR1 and CDR2: DFQATT, SNEGSKA (reference sequence). CDR3 DNA sequence: TGCAGTGCTAGGGCCCCAGAGACAGGGAGCACAGATACGCAGTATTTT. This gives the protein CSARAPETGSTDTQYF.

In DNA, the CDR3 is TGCAGTGCTAGCTCACTAGCGGTAGGCACAGATACGCAGTATTTT. This codes for CSASSLAVGTDTQYF. The chain links TRBV20-1 to TRBJ2-3; 8 bases fit TRBD2. After removal of 3 bases from V and 1 base from J, the junction contained 6 bases not matched to a gene. CDR3 length: 15 amino acids. The germline V gene encodes CDR1 DFQATT and CDR2 SNEGSKA (reference sequence).

This clonotype was picked up many times. The rearrangement joins TRBV6-5 to TRBJ1-2; D uncertain. V lost 6 bases and J 4 bases, leaving 12 bases between the germline ends. The CDR3 has 13 residues. CDR1 and CDR2 (germline): MNHEY, SVGAGI. The DNA of the CDR3 is TGTGCCAGCAGACGTCGAAACAGCTATGGCTACACCTTC. Translating gives CASRRRNSYGYTF.